The entry that follows covers one TCR beta chain sequence. Original processing notes: ImmunoSEQ yielded junction-only sequences lacking quality scores, so filtering differed. Using immunoSEQ multiplex PCR, the repertoire was profiled, and TCRdb retains in-frame clones only, with some absent. V, J and clone size are those of that table, while D and trimming were read from the DNA. The table includes about 2,100,000 clones, roughly 91% detected once. Positive CCR7 selection of CD45RO-negative cells yielded the naive CD8 cells, and terminally differentiated effector memory CD45RA+ cells were excluded. These data belong to a study of shared clonotypes between healthy human individuals. The CDR3 sequence is 14 residues long. The germline CDR1 and CDR2 sequences are LGHNA and YSLEER. Trimming took off 0 bases at V and 6 bases at J, with 12 bases between the two ends.

The TCR comes from a man in his late teens or twenties in good health. Some clones in this sample may be carry-over from other donors' samples. Material for sequencing was naive CD8+ T cells from PBMCs. The rearrangement links TRBV4-3 to TRBJ2-7, with a tentative D call TRBD2 (5 bases). The chain's CDR3 is CASSQDLAAGEQYF. The CDR3 DNA reads TGCGCCAGCAGCCAAGATCTCGCGGCGGGCGAGCAGTACTTC.